A selection of T cell receptor beta chains follows, all from one sample in a study of blood T cell repertoires in COVID-19. Only in-frame clones appear in the TCRdb table, and some are missing; sequencing was by immunoSEQ multiplex PCR. The data show 95,000 to 150,000 clones, 60% to 80% seen once. Sequencing was performed on peripheral blood. These receptors were taken from a man older than 75 with COVID-19, enrolled during active disease. The CDR3 runs from the conserved cysteine through the conserved F or W. The order of the fields is V gene, CDR3 length, CDR3 protein.

v_call: TRBV2; cdr3_length: 11; cdr3_aa: CASREASGYTF
v_call: TRBV7-3; cdr3_length: 17; cdr3_aa: CASSREAKQGSNEKLFF
v_call: TRBV5-6; cdr3_length: 14; cdr3_aa: CASSSTGGVEKLFF
v_call: TRBV6-1; cdr3_length: 17; cdr3_aa: CASSKGVYGRYAYEQYF
v_call: TRBV5-1; cdr3_length: 16; cdr3_aa: CASSVRTGTGDSPLHF
v_call: TRBV7-9; cdr3_length: 15; cdr3_aa: CASSGTGTRPYEQYF
v_call: TRBV19; cdr3_length: 16; cdr3_aa: CASSMRFGGNSYEQYF
v_call: TRBV6-2/TRBV6-3; cdr3_length: 15; cdr3_aa: CASSYSWASGYEQYF
v_call: TRBV10-3; cdr3_length: 14; cdr3_aa: CAIRRANPYNEQFF
v_call: TRBV7-8; cdr3_length: 14; cdr3_aa: CASSLTGDDYGYTF
v_call: TRBV4-1; cdr3_length: 15; cdr3_aa: CASSQERRAGYEQYF
v_call: TRBV28; cdr3_length: 16; cdr3_aa: CASSFGQAPNTGELFF
v_call: TRBV2; cdr3_length: 15; cdr3_aa: CASSHAEAGVYEQYF
v_call: TRBV5-5; cdr3_length: 12; cdr3_aa: CASSSRQAEQYF
v_call: TRBV27; cdr3_length: 14; cdr3_aa: CASSLAGPYNEQFF
v_call: TRBV10-2; cdr3_length: 13; cdr3_aa: CASSDYRGEPQHF
v_call: TRBV19; cdr3_length: 16; cdr3_aa: CASSINSAGLTNIQYF
v_call: TRBV28; cdr3_length: 14; cdr3_aa: CASRLQGAPYGYTF
v_call: TRBV9; cdr3_length: 15; cdr3_aa: CASSVDDRGGEKLFF
v_call: TRBV29-1; cdr3_length: 11; cdr3_aa: CSGRERTEAFF
v_call: TRBV14; cdr3_length: 12; cdr3_aa: CASSLANYGYTF
v_call: TRBV12-5; cdr3_length: 13; cdr3_aa: CASALAQYNEQFF
v_call: TRBV19; cdr3_length: 15; cdr3_aa: CASSTQLGANYGYTF
v_call: TRBV28; cdr3_length: 14; cdr3_aa: CASRGGSGSYEQFF
v_call: TRBV19; cdr3_length: 13; cdr3_aa: CASSMSMSETQYF
v_call: TRBV7-9; cdr3_length: 14; cdr3_aa: CASNIGTGVETQYF
v_call: TRBV3-1/TRBV3-2; cdr3_length: 16; cdr3_aa: CASSQEMTYEGYEQYF
v_call: TRBV19; cdr3_length: 17; cdr3_aa: CASSTIDTGEYTDTQYF
v_call: TRBV4-1; cdr3_length: 15; cdr3_aa: CASSQGRTGNYGYTF
v_call: TRBV5-1; cdr3_length: 14; cdr3_aa: CASSFSGQENTIYF
v_call: TRBV5-5; cdr3_length: 16; cdr3_aa: CASSLPRFRGANVLTF
v_call: TRBV28; cdr3_length: 14; cdr3_aa: CASSYQGALDEQFF
v_call: TRBV21-1; cdr3_length: 14; cdr3_aa: CASSKTSAPYEQYF
v_call: TRBV6-6; cdr3_length: 15; cdr3_aa: CASSSTGTGRSPLHF
v_call: TRBV7-8; cdr3_length: 17; cdr3_aa: CASSFGTFGGHNQPQHF
v_call: TRBV9; cdr3_length: 16; cdr3_aa: CASSVEVGVGFNEQFF
v_call: TRBV19; cdr3_length: 15; cdr3_aa: CASSDRTATNEKLFF
v_call: TRBV28; cdr3_length: 14; cdr3_aa: CASSRVAMSYEQFF
v_call: TRBV27; cdr3_length: 15; cdr3_aa: CASSFGGTGHGEQYF
v_call: TRBV21-1; cdr3_length: 15; cdr3_aa: CASSKLVNSYNEQFF
v_call: TRBV6-2/TRBV6-3; cdr3_length: 14; cdr3_aa: CASSYEGVGETQYF
v_call: TRBV19; cdr3_length: 16; cdr3_aa: CASSIGTGGRGETQYF
v_call: TRBV29-1; cdr3_length: 15; cdr3_aa: CSAMGGGGRSDEQFF
v_call: TRBV7-9; cdr3_length: 14; cdr3_aa: CASSLGQGFSEQYF
v_call: TRBV12-3/TRBV12-4; cdr3_length: 13; cdr3_aa: CASSYHSNTEAFF
v_call: TRBV18; cdr3_length: 15; cdr3_aa: CASSQGPGQMNEQFF